These T cell receptor beta chains were read from a single sample in a study of blood T cell repertoires in COVID-19. Sequencing used immunoSEQ multiplex PCR; TCRdb keeps in-frame clones, though not all of them. Seen here are fewer than 250,000 clones, 84% observed once, and the top ten hold roughly 7.6%. The sequencing input was peripheral blood. These receptors were obtained from a woman in her forties or fifties with active or convalescent COVID-19. Both conserved end residues are part of each CDR3. The order of the fields is clone size, V gene, D gene, J gene, CDR3 DNA, CDR3 protein. The D gene is left open where the match is weak. Where a row states a size, it is once, few, many or the class of an expanded clone; other rows omit it.

.	TRBV6-2/TRBV6-3	.	TRBJ1-1	TGTGCCAGCAGCGACGAAACCGGGACAAGAAACACTGAAGCTTTCTTT	CASSDETGTRNTEAFF
.	TRBV27	.	TRBJ2-5	TGTGCCAGCAGACGCCTCCAGCGAGAGACCCAGTACTTC	CASRRLQRETQYF
.	TRBV11-2	.	TRBJ2-3	TGTGCCAGCAGCTTACAGGGTATATTGCAGGATACGCAGTATTTT	CASSLQGILQDTQYF
.	TRBV5-4	.	TRBJ1-6	TGTGCCAGCAGCTTGGCAGGGGTTTATAATTCACCCCTCCACTTT	CASSLAGVYNSPLHF
.	TRBV10-3	.	TRBJ2-3	TGTGCCATCAGAGTACCGGGGTCAGATACGCAGTATTTT	CAIRVPGSDTQYF
.	TRBV28	.	TRBJ2-5	TGTGCCAGCAGTTTGGGGCTGCAAGAGACCCAGTACTTC	CASSLGLQETQYF
.	TRBV7-9	.	TRBJ2-7	TGTGCCAGCAGCTTAGTTTCCGGCTCCTACGAGCAGTACTTC	CASSLVSGSYEQYF
.	TRBV28	.	TRBJ1-6	TGTGCCAGCAATCCCAATCAGGGATATAATTCACCCCTCCACTTT	CASNPNQGYNSPLHF
.	TRBV19	.	TRBJ2-1	TGTGCCAGCCGAGGATTAGTAGCGGTGAGCTCCTACAATGAGCAGTTCTTC	CASRGLVAVSSYNEQFF
.	TRBV9	.	TRBJ2-1	TGTGCCAGCAGCGTAGGCGCAGGCAATGAGCAGTTCTTC	CASSVGAGNEQFF
.	TRBV28	TRBD1	TRBJ2-5	TGTGCCAGCAGTTATCAGGGGGCGAGGGAGACCCAGTACTTC	CASSYQGARETQYF
.	TRBV6-5	TRBD2	TRBJ2-3	TGTGCCAGCAGTTACGTGGGACTAGCGGACACAGATACGCAGTATTTT	CASSYVGLADTDTQYF
.	TRBV9	.	TRBJ2-2	TGTGCCAGCAGCGTAGAATCAGGCGGGGAGCTGTTTTTT	CASSVESGGELFF
few	TRBV29-1	TRBD2	TRBJ2-1	TGTACGACTAGCGGGGGCCTCTTGAGCTCCTACAATGAGCAGTTCTTC	CTTSGGLLSSYNEQFF
.	TRBV2	.	TRBJ2-5	TGTGCCAGCAGTGAAAGACGGGCAGGGGGAGGCGAGACCCAGTACTTC	CASSERRAGGGETQYF
.	TRBV24-1	.	TRBJ1-1	TGTGCCACCATGGGGGGGGTTATGAACACTGAAGCTTTCTTT	CATMGGVMNTEAFF
few	TRBV5-1	TRBD1	TRBJ2-2	TGCGCCAGCAGCGGGGGACAGATAAACACCGGGGAGCTGTTTTTT	CASSGGQINTGELFF
.	TRBV12-1	.	TRBJ1-2	TGTGCCAGCATCCCGGGACAGGGGAGCTACACCTTC	CASIPGQGSYTF
.	TRBV11-2	TRBD2	TRBJ2-7	TGTGCCAGCAGCCTTACCCCCACGACTAGCGGGAGTTACGAGCAGTACTTC	CASSLTPTTSGSYEQYF
.	TRBV25-1	TRBD1	TRBJ1-4	TGTGCCAGCAGTGCGGGACAGGGACCAGCAACTAATGAAAAACTGTTTTTT	CASSAGQGPATNEKLFF
.	TRBV6-5	TRBD1	TRBJ1-4	TGTGCCAGCAGAAGAGGGACAGGGGGTGAAAAACTGTTTTTT	CASRRGTGGEKLFF
.	TRBV27	.	TRBJ1-4	TGTGCCAGCTCTGGGGGGGGGCTGAATGAAAAACTGTTTTTT	CASSGGGLNEKLFF
.	TRBV5-1	.	TRBJ1-3	TGCGCCAGCAGCTTGGCCCTCGGCTCTGGAAACACCATATATTTT	CASSLALGSGNTIYF
.	TRBV6-5	TRBD1	TRBJ2-1	TGTGCCAGCAGTACACAGGGGGCTACCTACAATGAGCAGTTCTTC	CASSTQGATYNEQFF